This T cell receptor beta chain was captured by sequencing in a study of PD-1 blockade in classical Hodgkin lymphoma. Repertoires were generated with immunoSEQ multiplex PCR, while TCRdb's copy carries only in-frame clones and drops some. The table lists approximately 9,000 clones, under 90% of them singletons. Time point indicated: newly diagnosed, previously untreated cHL patient sample. The CD8+ T cells came from thawed PBMCs through magnetic negative selection. Comparison samples consisted of PBMCs from newly diagnosed, untreated classical Hodgkin lymphoma. Germline lookup yields CDR1 MNHEY and CDR2 SMNVEV (reference sequence). Between the trimmed V and J ends, which lost 0 bases and 4 bases, there was a span of 7 bases. The CDR3 extends over 14 amino acids. General study findings and limits: Relapsed/refractory patients reportedly had lower baseline diversity than newly diagnosed patients.

Remarks on this clone: Its target is unknown.

Material: CD8+ T cells from blood. This chain uses TRBV27 with TRBJ1-5, with a tentative D call TRBD1 (6 bases). This sequence was found in a human donor with classical Hodgkin lymphoma. CDR3 bases: TGTGCCAGCAGTTTATCTCAGGGGAATCAGCCCCAGCATTTT. It encodes CASSLSQGNQPQHF.